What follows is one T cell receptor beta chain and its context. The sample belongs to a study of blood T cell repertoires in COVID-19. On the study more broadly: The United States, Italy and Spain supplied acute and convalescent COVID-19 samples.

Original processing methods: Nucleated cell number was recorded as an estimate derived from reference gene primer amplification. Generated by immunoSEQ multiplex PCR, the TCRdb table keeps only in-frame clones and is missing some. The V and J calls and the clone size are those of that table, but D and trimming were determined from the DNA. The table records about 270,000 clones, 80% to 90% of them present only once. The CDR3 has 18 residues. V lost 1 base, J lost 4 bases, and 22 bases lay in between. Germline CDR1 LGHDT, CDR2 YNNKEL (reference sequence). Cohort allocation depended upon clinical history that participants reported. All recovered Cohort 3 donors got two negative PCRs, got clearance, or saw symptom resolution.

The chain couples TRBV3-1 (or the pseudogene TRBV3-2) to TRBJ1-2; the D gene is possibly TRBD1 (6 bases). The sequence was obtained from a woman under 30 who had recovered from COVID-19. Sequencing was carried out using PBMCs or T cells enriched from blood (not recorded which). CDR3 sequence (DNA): TGTGCCAGCAGCCAAGCCCTGAGCGCGGGGGCGTCGGGCTATGGCTACACCTTC. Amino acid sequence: CASSQALSAGASGYGYTF.